One and the same sample provided the 3 T cell receptor beta chains below, sequenced in a study of regulatory T cells in long-lasting Graves disease. Time point: persistent/refractory GD, antithyroid drugs over 5 years with positive TRAb. Preparation of the TCR library used RNA extracted from PBMCs. Through Arm-PCR of CDR3 regions and iRepertoire HTBI primers, TCR beta libraries were built. TCRdb processed the multiplex PCR reads anew with MiXCR; each CDR3 protein has one entry. Among hundreds of thousands of distinct CDR3 sequences listed, about 22% were seen once. Sequencing was performed on peripheral blood mononuclear cells (PBMCs), taken when the disease was refractory, from a patient treated with antithyroid drugs. The receptors stem from a female donor with Graves disease.

In its sample, this clonotype was seen many times. The gene calls are TRBV28 and TRBJ2-4; D gene uncertain. The CDR3 has 14 amino acids. Germline V gene sequence: CDR1 MDHEN, CDR2 SYDVKM. The V and J ends lost 6 bases and 2 bases respectively, with 11 bases between them. CDR3 DNA sequence: TGTGCCAGCAGGGGTAGTCGGTCCAAAAACATTCAGTACTTC. Translation: CASRGSRSKNIQYF.

There are a few counts of this clonotype. DNA of the CDR3: TGCAGTGCTAGTCCAACGTTGGACGCTGCCTATGGCTACACCTTC. As protein: CSASPTLDAAYGYTF. The chain couples TRBV20-1 to TRBJ1-2, with D uncertain. V lost 3 bases to trimming and J lost 4 bases, with 18 bases between them. This CDR3 contains 15 residues. Per the germline V gene, CDR1 is DFQATT and CDR2 is SNEGSKA (reference sequence).

This chain links TRBV3-1 with TRBJ1-1, with D hard to call. CDR3 size: 14 residues. Germline values: CDR1 LGHDT, CDR2 YNNKEL (reference sequence). The ends were cut back, 2 bases at V and 4 bases at J, with 11 bases in the middle. CDR3 residues: CASSQNAGSTEAFF. DNA of the CDR3: TGTGCCAGCAGCCAAAACGCGGGGAGCACTGAAGCTTTCTTT.